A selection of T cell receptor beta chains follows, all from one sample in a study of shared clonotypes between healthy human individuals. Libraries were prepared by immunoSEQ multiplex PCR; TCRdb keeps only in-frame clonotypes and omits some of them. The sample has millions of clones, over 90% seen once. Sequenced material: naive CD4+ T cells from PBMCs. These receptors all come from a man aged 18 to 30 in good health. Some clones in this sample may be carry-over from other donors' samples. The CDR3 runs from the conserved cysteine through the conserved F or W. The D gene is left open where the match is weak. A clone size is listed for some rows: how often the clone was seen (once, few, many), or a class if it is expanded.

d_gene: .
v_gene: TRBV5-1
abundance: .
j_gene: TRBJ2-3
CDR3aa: CASSLGGTTPDTQYF
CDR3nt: TGCGCCAGCAGCTTGGGCGGGACCACCCCAGATACGCAGTATTTT

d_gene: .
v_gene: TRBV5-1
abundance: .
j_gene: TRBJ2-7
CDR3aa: CASSLVGLTYEQYF
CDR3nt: TGCGCCAGCAGCTTGGTGGGACTTACCTACGAGCAGTACTTC

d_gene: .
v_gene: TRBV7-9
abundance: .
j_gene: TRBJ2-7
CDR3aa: CASSLRERYYEQYF
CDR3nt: TGTGCCAGCAGCTTAAGGGAGCGGTACTACGAGCAGTACTTC

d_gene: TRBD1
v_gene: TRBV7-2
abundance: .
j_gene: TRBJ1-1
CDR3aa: CASSSDVNRGEAFF
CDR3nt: TGTGCCAGCAGCTCCGATGTAAACAGGGGTGAAGCTTTCTTT

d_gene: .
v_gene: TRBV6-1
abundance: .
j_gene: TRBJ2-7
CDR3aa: CASRNQARAYEQYF
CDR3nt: TGTGCCAGCAGGAACCAGGCCAGGGCATACGAGCAGTACTTC

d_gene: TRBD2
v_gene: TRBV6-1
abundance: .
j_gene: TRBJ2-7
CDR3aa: CAIVAGGSPYEQYF
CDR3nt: TGTGCCATTGTGGCGGGAGGCTCCCCCTACGAGCAGTACTTC

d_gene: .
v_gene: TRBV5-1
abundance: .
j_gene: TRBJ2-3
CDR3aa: CASSWSGDTQYF
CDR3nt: TGCGCCAGCAGCTGGAGCGGGGATACGCAGTATTTT

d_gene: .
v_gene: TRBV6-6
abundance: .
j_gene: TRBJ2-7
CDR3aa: CASSYGAYSSYEQYF
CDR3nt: TGTGCCAGCAGTTACGGGGCTTATAGCTCCTACGAGCAGTACTTC

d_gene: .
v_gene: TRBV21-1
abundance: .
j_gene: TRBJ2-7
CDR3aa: CASSAGQGGNYEQYF
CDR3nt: TGTGCCAGCAGCGCCGGACAGGGGGGGAACTACGAGCAGTACTTC

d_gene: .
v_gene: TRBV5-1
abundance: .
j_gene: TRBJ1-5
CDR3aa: CASSLTGDGEPQHF
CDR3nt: TGCGCCAGCAGCTTAACAGGCGACGGGGAGCCCCAGCATTTT

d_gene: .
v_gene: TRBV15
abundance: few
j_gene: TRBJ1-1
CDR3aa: CATRLRNTEAFF
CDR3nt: TGTGCCACCAGACTGAGGAACACTGAAGCTTTCTTT

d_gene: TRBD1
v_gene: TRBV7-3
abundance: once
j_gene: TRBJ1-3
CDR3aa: CASSPQDRGRGNTIYF
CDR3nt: TGTGCCAGCAGCCCACAGGACAGGGGGCGAGGAAACACCATATATTTT

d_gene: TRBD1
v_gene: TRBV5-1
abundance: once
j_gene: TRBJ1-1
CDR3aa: CASSGRQGGTEAFF
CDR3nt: TGCGCCAGCAGCGGCCGACAGGGTGGCACTGAAGCTTTCTTT

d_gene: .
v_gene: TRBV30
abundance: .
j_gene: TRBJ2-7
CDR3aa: CAWGRGGGRPYEQYF
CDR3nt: TGTGCCTGGGGGAGGGGCGGGGGCCGGCCCTACGAGCAGTACTTC

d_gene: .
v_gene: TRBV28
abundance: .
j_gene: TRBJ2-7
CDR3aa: CASSSRELRDILPNEQYF
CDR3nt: TGTGCCAGCAGTTCCCGAGAACTCCGGGACATACTTCCAAACGAGCAGTACTTC

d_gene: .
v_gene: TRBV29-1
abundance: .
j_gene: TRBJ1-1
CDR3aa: CSARNVATYTEAFF
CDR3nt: TGCAGCGCCCGTAATGTTGCTACGTACACTGAAGCTTTCTTT

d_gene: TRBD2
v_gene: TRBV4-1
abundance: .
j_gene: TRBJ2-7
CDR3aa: CASSHYPPSGSGPSYEQYF
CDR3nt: TGCGCCAGCAGCCATTACCCCCCTAGCGGGAGTGGTCCGAGCTACGAGCAGTACTTC

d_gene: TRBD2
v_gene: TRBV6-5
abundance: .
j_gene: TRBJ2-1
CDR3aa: CASRRSRDYNNEQFF
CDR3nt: TGTGCCAGCAGACGAAGCCGGGACTACAACAATGAGCAGTTCTTC

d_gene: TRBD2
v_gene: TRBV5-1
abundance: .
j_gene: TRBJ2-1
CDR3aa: CASSLVLRREEGNEQFF
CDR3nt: TGCGCCAGCAGCTTGGTTTTACGGCGGGAGGAAGGGAATGAGCAGTTCTTC

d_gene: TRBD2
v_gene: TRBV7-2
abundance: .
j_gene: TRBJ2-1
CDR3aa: CASSLVRAGVTYNEQFF
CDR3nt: TGTGCCAGCAGCTTAGTTCGGGCGGGAGTTACCTACAATGAGCAGTTCTTC

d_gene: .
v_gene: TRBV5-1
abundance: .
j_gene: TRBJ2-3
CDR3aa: CASSYERGPTSTDTQYF
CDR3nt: TGCGCCAGCAGCTACGAGAGAGGGCCGACTAGCACAGATACGCAGTATTTT

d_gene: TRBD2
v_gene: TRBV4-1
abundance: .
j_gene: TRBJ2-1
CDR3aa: CASSQRLAGESSYNEQFF
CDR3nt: TGCGCCAGCAGCCAACGGCTAGCGGGAGAAAGCTCCTACAATGAGCAGTTCTTC

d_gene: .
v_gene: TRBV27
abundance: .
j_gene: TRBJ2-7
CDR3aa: CASSSQGTRNEQYF
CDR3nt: TGTGCCAGCAGTTCACAGGGAACTCGGAACGAGCAGTACTTC

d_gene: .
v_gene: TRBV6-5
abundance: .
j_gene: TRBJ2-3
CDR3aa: CASSYSEDTDSDTQYF
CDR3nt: TGTGCCAGCAGTTACTCGGAGGACACTGATTCAGATACGCAGTATTTT

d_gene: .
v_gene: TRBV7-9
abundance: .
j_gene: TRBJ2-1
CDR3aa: CASSPKTANEQFF
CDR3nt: TGTGCCAGCAGCCCAAAGACTGCTAATGAGCAGTTCTTC

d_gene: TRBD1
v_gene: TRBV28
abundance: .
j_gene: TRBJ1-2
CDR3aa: CASSFGQGYGYTF
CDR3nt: TGTGCCAGCAGTTTCGGACAGGGCTATGGCTACACCTTC

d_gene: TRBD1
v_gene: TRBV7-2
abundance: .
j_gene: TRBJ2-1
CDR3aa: CASSRDRGNNEQFF
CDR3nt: TGTGCCAGCAGCCGGGACAGGGGGAACAATGAGCAGTTCTTC

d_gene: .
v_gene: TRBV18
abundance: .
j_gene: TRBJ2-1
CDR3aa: CASSPGLTEEQFF
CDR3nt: TGTGCCAGCTCACCAGGATTGACGGAAGAGCAGTTCTTC